This T cell receptor beta chain comes out of a study of blood T cell repertoires in COVID-19. Study-wide context: Material from acute and convalescent COVID-19 was sourced from the United States, Italy and Spain. The analysed material was cDNA or gDNA that came from T cells, B-cell-depleted T cells, or PBMCs.

In the original workflow: The assay estimated nucleated cells by amplifying reference gene primers. Here immunoSEQ multiplex PCR was the method, and the copy in TCRdb shows in-frame clones only, minus some. D and trimming come from the DNA, and the V and J calls and clone size come from that table. The sample lists tens of thousands of clones; about 90% were seen once. This clone was picked up one time. Germline V gene lookup returns CDR1 SNHLY and CDR2 FYNNEI. V was shortened by 7 bases and J by 8 bases, with 17 bases between the two germline ends. This CDR3 spans 13 amino acids. The rearrangement joins TRBV2 to TRBJ1-2; tentatively, D is TRBD1 (6 bases). This clonotype was sampled from an older man in a cohort sampled during active COVID-19. Sequenced material: peripheral blood. The CDR3: CASTQGRERGYTF. The CDR3 DNA reads as TGTGCCAGCACCCAGGGGAGGGAGAGGGGCTACACCTTC. The full variable domain, completed using reference TRBV2 and TRBJ1-2, is EPEVTQTPSHQVTQMGQEVILRCVPISNHLYFYWYRQILGQKVEFLVSFYNNEISEKSEIFDDQFSVERPDGSNFTLKIRSTKLEDSAMYFCASTQGRERGYTFGSGTRLTVV.